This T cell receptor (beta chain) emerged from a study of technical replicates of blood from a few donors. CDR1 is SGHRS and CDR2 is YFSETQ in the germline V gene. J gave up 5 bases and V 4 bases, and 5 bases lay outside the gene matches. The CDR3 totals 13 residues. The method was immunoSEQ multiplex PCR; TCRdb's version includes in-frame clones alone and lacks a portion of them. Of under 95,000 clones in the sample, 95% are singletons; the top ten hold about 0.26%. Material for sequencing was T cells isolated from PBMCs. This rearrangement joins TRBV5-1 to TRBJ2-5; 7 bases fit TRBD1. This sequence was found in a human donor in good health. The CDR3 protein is CASSPRGYETQYF. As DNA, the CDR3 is TGCGCCAGCAGCCCCAGGGGGTATGAGACCCAGTACTTC.